This T cell receptor (beta chain) was observed in a study of blood T cell repertoires in COVID-19. For the study at large: The origin of the acute and convalescent COVID-19 samples was the United States, Italy and Spain. PBMCs, B-cell-depleted T cells, or T cells were the source of the cDNA or gDNA that made up the material.

In germline, CDR1 is SGHNT, CDR2 YYREEE (reference sequence). There are 14 residues in the CDR3. V lost 4 bases, J lost 1 base, and 4 bases stayed unmatched. Clones were read by immunoSEQ multiplex PCR, and TCRdb kept only the in-frame ones, dropping some. This table has roughly 59,000 clones, over 75% appearing once. The V call is TRBV5-4, the J call TRBJ2-5; 7 bases are a match to TRBD1. Specimen: peripheral blood. This TCR derives from a human donor in a cohort sampled during active COVID-19. CDR3 loop: CASSPGQLQETQYF. CDR3 in DNA: TGTGCCAGCAGCCCGGGACAGCTCCAAGAGACCCAGTACTTC.